These 24 T cell receptor beta chains were sequenced from one sample in a study of regulatory T cells in long-lasting Graves disease. Construction of the TCR beta libraries employed iRepertoire HTBI primers in conjunction with Arm-PCR of CDR3 regions. TCRdb used MiXCR to reprocess the multiplex PCR reads, holding one entry per CDR3 protein. Among 450,000 to 600,000 distinct CDR3 sequences listed, about 13% were seen once. Time point denoted: newly diagnosed GD, antithyroid drugs for less than 3 months. The TCR library was made from RNA extracted from PBMCs. These data were likewise used in another study, on T cells in Graves' hyperthyroidism and ophthalmopathy.

Sequenced material: peripheral blood mononuclear cells (PBMCs), taken at new diagnosis, from a patient treated with antithyroid drugs. The receptors stem from a man in his thirties or forties with Graves disease.

The J gene is TRBJ2-5, the V gene TRBV15, with D perhaps TRBD1 (6 bases). CDR1 is LNHNV and CDR2 is YYDKDF in the germline V gene (reference sequence). V shed 0 bases and J shed 4 bases, with 12 bases lying between them. This CDR3 region has 15 residues. As DNA, the CDR3 is TGTGCCACCAGCAGAGACAGGGGAGATCGAGAGACCCAGTACTTC. Amino acids: CATSRDRGDRETQYF.

This clonotype came up many times. CDR3 protein: CASSLQRLAGVNEQFF. In DNA form, the CDR3 reads TGTGCCAGCAGTTTACAGAGACTAGCGGGAGTGAATGAGCAGTTCTTC. The rearrangement joins TRBV27 to TRBJ2-1; 12 nucleotides match TRBD2. The CDR3 runs to 16 residues. V gave up 2 bases and J gave up 7 bases; unmatched junction bases: 6. Per germline, CDR1 MNHEY and CDR2 SMNVEV (reference sequence).

Many counts were recorded for this clonotype. The rearrangement links TRBV6-2 or TRBV6-3 to TRBJ2-1, with 11 positions matching TRBD2. V gave up 2 bases and J gave up 8 bases; unmatched junction bases: 11. The CDR3 extends over 17 amino acids. The germline V gene encodes CDR1 MNHEY and CDR2 SVGEGT. This chain's CDR3 is CASSYRLGTSGSDEQFF. Here the CDR3 DNA reads TGTGCCAGCAGTTACAGGCTGGGAACTAGCGGGAGTGATGAGCAGTTCTTC.

The chain combines TRBV6-5 with TRBJ1-1; the D gene is possibly TRBD1 (5 bases). Trimming removed 0 bases from V and 3 bases from J, with 23 bases in between. This CDR3 comprises 19 residues. Germline loops: CDR1 MNHEY, CDR2 SVGAGI. The CDR3 coding sequence is TGTGCCAGCAGTTACTCGATCAGGGTTAAAGTAAAGGAGGACACTGAAGCTTTCTTT. Its protein is CASSYSIRVKVKEDTEAFF.

The chain employs TRBV5-1 and TRBJ1-1; no firm D call. The V gene lost 4 bases and the J gene lost 6 bases, with 10 bases spanning the gap. Per the germline V gene, CDR1 is SGHRS and CDR2 is YFSETQ. The CDR3 length is 12 residues. CDR3 sequence: CASSIDDAEAFF. The CDR3 nucleotides read TGCGCCAGCAGCATCGATGACGCTGAAGCTTTCTTT. Variable domain in full (rest from reference TRBV5-1 and TRBJ1-1): KAGVTQTPRYLIKTRGQQVTLSCSPISGHRSVSWYQQTPGQGLQFLFEYFSETQRNKGNFPGRFSGRQFSNSRSEMNVSTLELGDSALYLCASSIDDAEAFFGQGTRLTVV.

The chain recombines TRBV5-1 with TRBJ2-5; D might be TRBD1 or TRBD2, each matching 5 bases. Germline CDR1 and CDR2: SGHRS and YFSETQ. Trimming removed 4 bases from V and 7 bases from J, with 14 bases in between. The CDR3 covers 13 residues. The CDR3 DNA sequence: TGCGCCAGCAGCACCGGGACGGTATCGACCCAGTACTTC. The encoded protein is CASSTGTVSTQYF.

The rearrangement links TRBV5-5 to TRBJ2-7, with 8 bases matching TRBD1. With 4 bases clipped from V and 3 bases from J, the junction kept 12 bases outside the gene matches. The CDR3 loop spans 16 amino acids. Germline CDR1 is SGHKS and CDR2 is YYEKEE (reference sequence). The CDR3 bases are TGTGCCAGCAGCGGAGACAGGGGAAGGATCGACTACGAGCAGTACTTC. It encodes CASSGDRGRIDYEQYF. The variable domain in full, with the rest retrieved from reference TRBV5-5 and TRBJ2-7, is DAGVTQSPTHLIKTRGQQVTLRCSPISGHKSVSWYQQVLGQGPQFIFQYYEKEERGRGNFPDRFSARQFPNYSSELNVNALLLGDSALYLCASSGDRGRIDYEQYFGPGTRLTVT.

The rearrangement joins TRBV29-1 to TRBJ2-3; D perhaps matches TRBD2 (5 bases). Germline V gene sequence: CDR1 SQVTM, CDR2 ANQGSEA. This CDR3 has 13 amino acids. V lost 2 bases and J 2 bases, leaving 8 bases between the germline ends. The CDR3 is CSVESGTTDTQYF. The CDR3 coding sequence is TGCAGCGTTGAAAGCGGAACCACAGATACGCAGTATTTT.

This clonotype was observed at least ten times. The chain has TRBV5-8 and TRBJ2-1; D remains ambiguous. The CDR3 has 13 residues. The V gene lost 0 bases and the J gene lost 7 bases, with 8 bases spanning the gap. Germline values: CDR1 SGHTS, CDR2 YDEGEE. The CDR3 here is CASSLDLRNEQFF. CDR3 bases: TGTGCCAGCAGCTTGGATTTGCGGAATGAGCAGTTCTTC. The full variable domain, its missing parts supplied by reference TRBV5-8 and TRBJ2-1, is EAGVTQSPTHLIKTRGQQATLRCSPISGHTSVYWYQQALGLGLQFLLWYDEGEERNRGNFPPRFSGRQFPNYSSELNVNALELEDSALYLCASSLDLRNEQFFGPGTRLTVL.

This rearrangement joins TRBV29-1 to TRBJ2-1; no reliable D call. Trimming removed 6 bases at V and 0 bases at J, with 12 bases between. In germline, CDR1 is SQVTM, CDR2 ANQGSEA. The CDR3 runs to 14 residues. The CDR3 DNA is TGCAGCGTCACGGGTGGGAACTCCTACAATGAGCAGTTCTTC. This gives the protein CSVTGGNSYNEQFF.

With respect to this clonotype: It may be a read error: a sequence one base away is much more abundant. The chain employs TRBV10-3 and TRBJ2-2; the match to TRBD2 covers 11 bases. The CDR3 sequence is 17 residues long. CDR1 is ENHRY and CDR2 is SYGVKD in the germline V gene. CDR3 sequence reads: CAINPGLAASNTVELFF. DNA of the CDR3: TGTGCCATCAACCCGGGACTAGCGGCCTCGAACACCGTGGAGCTGTTTTTT.

Concerning this clonotype itself: This may stem from a read error, because a much larger clone lies one nucleotide away. The conserved phenylalanine or tryptophan is not found at the CDR3 terminus, so this likely reflects a read error. CDR3 in amino acids: CASTGWTDMRTNYGYTS. The CDR3 nucleotides read TGTGCCAGCACCGGATGGACTGATATGAGAACTAACTATGGCTACACCTCC. The chain carries TRBV11-2 and TRBJ1-2; the D is unclear. In germline, CDR1 is SGHAT, CDR2 FQNNGV. This CDR3 region has 17 residues. The V end lost 7 bases, the J end lost 0 bases, and 21 bases lay between the germline ends.

This rearrangement joins TRBV10-3 to TRBJ2-7; no firm D call. Germline V gives CDR1 ENHRY, CDR2 SYGVKD. V was cut by 7 bases and J by 2 bases, with 12 bases left in between. CDR3 length: 13 amino acids. The CDR3: CAITPGSAYEQYF. The DNA of the CDR3 is TGTGCCATCACCCCAGGTTCGGCCTACGAGCAGTACTTC.

The sample holds many counts of this clonotype. The V gene is TRBV20-1, the J gene TRBJ2-1; D might be TRBD2 (6 bases). Germline loops: CDR1 DFQATT, CDR2 SNEGSKA (reference sequence). CDR3 length: 14 residues. Trimming took 2 bases from V and 6 from J, leaving 14 bases between them. CDR3 sequence: CSARLGLLSNEQFF. The CDR3 DNA follows: TGCAGTGCTAGACTGGGACTCCTTAGCAATGAGCAGTTCTTC.

Comment on this clonotype: A much larger clonotype is one base distant, so this may be a read error. The rearrangement links TRBV19 to TRBJ2-3; TRBD2 is a possible D gene (6 bases). In germline, CDR1 is LNHDA, CDR2 SQIVND (reference sequence). There are 11 residues in the CDR3. CDR3 in amino acids: CASTSADTRYF. For the CDR3, the DNA is TGTGCCAGTACTAGCGCAGATACGCGGTATTTT.

This clonotype was counted many times. V and J are TRBV6-1 and TRBJ2-5; 13 bases are shared with TRBD2. Germline V CDR1 and CDR2: MNHNS, SASEGT. This CDR3 has 15 amino acids. V gave up 6 bases and J gave up 4 bases; unmatched junction bases: 5. CDR3 nucleotides: TGTGCCAGCAGACCACGGACTAGCGGGAGAGAGACCCAGTACTTC. This translates into CASRPRTSGRETQYF.

This clonotype has more than one count but fewer than ten. The gene calls are TRBV27 and TRBJ2-1, with D hard to call. CDR3 length equals 12 residues. V lost 8 bases, J lost 1 base, and 6 bases lay in between. The germline gives CDR1 MNHEY, CDR2 SMNVEV (reference sequence). CDR3 coding DNA: TGTGCCAGCGCCGGGTCCTACAATGAGCAGTTCTTC. It yields the protein CASAGSYNEQFF.

This clonotype has ten or more counts. V gene TRBV19 combines with J gene TRBJ2-2; the match to TRBD1 covers 8 bases. Germline lookup yields CDR1 LNHDA and CDR2 SQIVND (reference sequence). The trim removed 8 bases at V and 3 bases at J, leaving 5 bases unmatched. The CDR3 sequence is 14 residues long. This CDR3 is CASFRQGHTGELFF. CDR3 nucleotides: TGTGCCAGTTTTCGACAGGGGCACACCGGGGAGCTGTTTTTT.

This clonotype showed up many times. J is TRBJ2-7 and V is TRBV12-5; the match to TRBD2 covers 11 bases. CDR1 is LGHNT and CDR2 is FRNRAP in the germline V gene. The V segment lost 9 bases and the J segment 1 base; nucleotides outside the gene matches: 11. This CDR3 comprises 16 residues. CDR3 in amino acids: CARASGTSGTSYEQYF. The CDR3 DNA reads TGTGCTAGGGCCTCCGGGACTAGCGGTACTTCCTACGAGCAGTACTTC. The entire variable domain, with the rest obtained from reference TRBV12-5 and TRBJ2-7, is as follows: DARVTQTPRHKVTEMGQEVTMRCQPILGHNTVFWYRQTMMQGLELLAYFRNRAPLDDSGMPKDRFSAEMPDATLATLKIQPSEPRDSAVYFCARASGTSGTSYEQYFGPGTRLTVT.

The V gene is TRBV14, the J gene TRBJ1-6, with D perhaps matching TRBD1 (5 bases). This CDR3 region has 16 residues. V lost 0 bases, J lost 5 bases, and 11 bases lay in between. In germline, CDR1 is SGHDN, CDR2 FVKESK. The CDR3 loop reads CASSQDLRGNNSPLHF. The CDR3 region has the DNA TGTGCCAGCAGCCAAGATCTCCGGGGGAATAATTCACCCCTCCACTTT.

About this clonotype: Only one base separates this from a far larger clonotype, so it likely reflects a read error. As the CDR3 is not closed by the conserved phenylalanine or tryptophan, this likely results from a read error. Because the CDR3's place on the DNA is in doubt, the DNA is left out and the CDR3 is given as listed by TCRdb. This chain links TRBV2 with TRBJ2-3; the table's D call of TRBD1 was not tested on the DNA. Counting both end residues, the CDR3 totals 15 amino acids. Germline V gene sequence: CDR1 SNHLY, CDR2 FYNNEI. CDR3 in amino acids: CASITPREGLSEQYS.

There are many counts of this clonotype. This sequence joins TRBV2 and TRBJ2-5; 14 nucleotides match TRBD2. Germline-derived CDR1 and CDR2 are SNHLY and FYNNEI. V was clipped by 6 bases and J by 2 bases; unmatched bases: 11. This CDR3 comprises 18 residues. The CDR3 DNA is TGTGCCAGCAGCGCCGGGACTAGCGGGAGAAGGAGACAAGAGACCCAGTACTTC. Translated, it gives CASSAGTSGRRRQETQYF.

V and J are TRBV6-1 and TRBJ1-1, with D uncertain. The germline V and J ends were trimmed by 6 bases and 3 bases, with 11 bases remaining between them. Germline CDR1 reads MNHNS; CDR2 reads SASEGT. This CDR3 comprises 13 residues. CDR3 sequence: CASSLYSDTEAFF. The CDR3 nucleotides are TGTGCCAGCAGCCTATACTCTGACACTGAAGCTTTCTTT.

V and J are TRBV13 and TRBJ1-2; the D gene is possibly TRBD1 (5 bases). The CDR3 length is 22 residues. Trimming removed 1 base at V and 7 bases at J, with 37 bases between. Germline lookup yields CDR1 PRHDT and CDR2 FYEKMQ (reference sequence). CDR3 nucleotide sequence: TGTGCCAGCAGCTTAGAGGGCGCGGTGGGGGTGGCCGTTGGCAGGACCCAAAGTGGCTACACCTTC. Its translation: CASSLEGAVGVAVGRTQSGYTF.